The 25 T cell receptor beta chains presented below share a single source sample, sequenced in a study of cytomegalovirus exposure and HLA in healthy donors. Vbeta (60) and Jbeta (13) primers were used in the PCR. The table came from immunoSEQ multiplex PCR; TCRdb's copy has only in-frame clones and leaves some out. The sample's table shows about 25,000 clones. Sequenced material: PBMCs. The receptors were sampled from a male donor in good health and CMV-seropositive.

V gene TRBV5-1 combines with J gene TRBJ2-7; TRBD1 is a possible D gene (6 bases). Germline assignment: CDR1 SGHRS and CDR2 YFSETQ. V lost 4 bases and J lost 4, with 12 bases in between. The length of the CDR3 is 13 residues. CDR3 protein: CASSPSQGYEQYF. CDR3 in DNA: TGCGCCAGCAGCCCTTCACAGGGTTACGAGCAGTACTTC. Full variable domain (rest looked up from reference TRBV5-1 and TRBJ2-7): KAGVTQTPRYLIKTRGQQVTLSCSPISGHRSVSWYQQTPGQGLQFLFEYFSETQRNKGNFPGRFSGRQFSNSRSEMNVSTLELGDSALYLCASSPSQGYEQYFGPGTRLTVT.

The rearrangement joins TRBV7-2 to TRBJ1-4; 9 bases align to TRBD1. In germline, CDR1 is SGHTA, CDR2 FQGNSA. V shed 4 bases and J 5 bases; nucleotides not matched to a gene: 5. The CDR3 covers 15 residues. CDR3 protein: CASSSPTGGNEKLFF. The DNA for the CDR3 is TGTGCCAGCAGCTCACCGACAGGGGGGAATGAAAAACTGTTTTTT.

The CDR3 is CASSQQIGTGGYEQYF. Here the CDR3 DNA reads TGCGCCAGCAGCCAGCAAATCGGGACAGGGGGCTACGAGCAGTACTTC. J is TRBJ2-7 and V is TRBV4-3; 11 nucleotides match TRBD1. The CDR3 has 16 residues. V lost 3 bases, J lost 3 bases, and 7 bases stayed unmatched. Germline values: CDR1 LGHNA, CDR2 YSLEER.

The V and J genes are TRBV29-1 and TRBJ1-2; TRBD1 is a possible D gene (5 bases). V shed 6 bases and J shed 6 bases, with 20 bases lying between them. The CDR3 sequence is 14 residues long. Germline CDR1 reads SQVTM; CDR2 reads ANQGSEA. This CDR3 is CSVSLYVQGNGYTF. CDR3 coding DNA: TGCAGCGTCTCCTTGTACGTGCAGGGTAATGGCTACACCTTC.

V and J are TRBV30 and TRBJ1-2; D is perhaps TRBD1 (5 bases). Between the trimmed V and J ends, which lost 1 base and 3 bases, there was a span of 12 bases. Germline assignment: CDR1 GTSNPN and CDR2 SVGIG (reference sequence). The CDR3 is 14 residues long. As DNA, the CDR3 is TGTGCCTGGAGTGAGGCAGGGTGGGACTATGGCTACACCTTC. It translates to CAWSEAGWDYGYTF. Combining the CDR3 with reference TRBV30 and TRBJ1-2 gives the whole variable domain SQTIHQWPATLVQPVGSPLSLECTVEGTSNPNLYWYRQAAGRGLQLLFYSVGIGQISSEVPQNLSASRPQDRQFILSSKKLLLSDSGFYLCAWSEAGWDYGYTFGSGTRLTVV.

This rearrangement joins TRBV5-1 to TRBJ2-7, with 7 bases fitting TRBD1. CDR1 is SGHRS, CDR2 YFSETQ, per germline. The CDR3 covers 15 residues. Trimming removed 0 bases from V and 3 bases from J; junction bases left unmatched: 6. CDR3 nucleotides: TGCGCCAGCAGCTTGGGTCTTCCAGGGGGCTACGAGCAGTACTTC. This gives the protein CASSLGLPGGYEQYF.

The CDR3 DNA is TGCGCCAGCAGCTTCCGGGACAGGACTTTATCGGACACCGGGGAGCTGTTTTTT. It yields the protein CASSFRDRTLSDTGELFF. This sequence joins TRBV5-1 and TRBJ2-2; 8 bases map to TRBD1. CDR3 length equals 18 residues. CDR1 and CDR2 (germline): SGHRS, YFSETQ. V gave up 2 bases and J gave up 3 bases; unmatched junction bases: 12. The variable domain in full, with the rest retrieved from reference TRBV5-1 and TRBJ2-2, is KAGVTQTPRYLIKTRGQQVTLSCSPISGHRSVSWYQQTPGQGLQFLFEYFSETQRNKGNFPGRFSGRQFSNSRSEMNVSTLELGDSALYLCASSFRDRTLSDTGELFFGEGSRLTVL.

This chain links TRBV29-1 with TRBJ1-2; unclear D gene. Germline CDR1 and CDR2: SQVTM and ANQGSEA. Between the trimmed V and J ends, which lost 0 bases and 10 bases, there was a span of 9 bases. This CDR3 is built from 11 residues. Here the CDR3 reads CSVEELSIYTF. The CDR3 bases are TGCAGCGTTGAAGAACTCTCTATCTACACCTTC.

The gene calls are TRBV6-1 and TRBJ2-7; D possibly corresponds to TRBD1 (6 bases). The CDR3 contains 15 residues. With 2 bases removed from V and 0 bases from J, the gap between germline ends came to 11 bases. Germline V CDR1 and CDR2: MNHNS, SASEGT. CDR3 region: CASSERKDSSYEQYF. The CDR3 region has the DNA TGTGCCAGCAGTGAAAGGAAGGACAGCTCCTACGAGCAGTACTTC.

This chain connects TRBV27 to TRBJ2-1; D might be TRBD2 (6 bases). Germline V gene lookup returns CDR1 MNHEY and CDR2 SMNVEV (reference sequence). Trimming removed 5 bases at V and 6 bases at J, with 11 bases between. The CDR3 spans 13 residues. The CDR3 DNA follows: TGTGCCAGCAGTACGACTAGTCGCAATGAGCAGTTCTTC. Its translation: CASSTTSRNEQFF.

The J gene is TRBJ2-7, the V gene TRBV19, with D perhaps matching TRBD2 (7 bases). Germline CDR1 reads LNHDA; CDR2 reads SQIVND (reference sequence). V was shortened by 3 bases and J by 5 bases, with 23 bases between the two germline ends. The CDR3 is made up of 17 amino acids. For the CDR3, the DNA is TGTGCCAGTAGTATCGCCCTCTTTTGGGGGGGGGCCGACGAGCAGTACTTC. This codes for CASSIALFWGGADEQYF.

This chain joins TRBV15 and TRBJ2-7, with a possible D match to TRBD1 (6 bases). Trimming took off 5 bases at V and 2 bases at J, with 16 bases between the two ends. From germline, CDR1 is LNHNV and CDR2 YYDKDF (reference sequence). CDR3 length: 15 amino acids. Written as DNA, the CDR3 is TGTGCCACCAGCGGGGGCGAGGGGCTTACCTACGAGCAGTACTTC. Protein: CATSGGEGLTYEQYF.

The chain combines TRBV5-1 with TRBJ2-1, with D perhaps TRBD2 (6 bases). The CDR3 is made up of 18 amino acids. The germline CDR1 and CDR2 sequences are SGHRS and YFSETQ. V was pared by 0 bases and J by 0 bases, with 16 bases between. CDR3 amino acids: CASSLAGGLGSSYNEQFF. The CDR3 bases are TGCGCCAGCAGCTTGGCCGGGGGTTTGGGCAGCTCCTACAATGAGCAGTTCTTC.

J is TRBJ1-5 and V is TRBV5-5, with 8 positions matching TRBD1. In germline, CDR1 is SGHKS, CDR2 YYEKEE (reference sequence). The CDR3 spans 15 residues. The V segment lost 2 bases and the J segment 7 bases; nucleotides outside the gene matches: 8. This CDR3 reads CASSFGQGTLQPQHF. The CDR3 coding sequence is TGTGCCAGCAGCTTCGGACAGGGTACCCTCCAGCCCCAGCATTTT.

CDR3 amino acids: CASSPAPEGYTF. CDR3 nucleotide sequence: TGTGCCAGCTCACCTGCCCCCGAGGGCTACACCTTC. The chain joins TRBV18 to TRBJ1-2; no firm D call. The CDR3 runs to 12 residues. V dropped 3 bases and J dropped 8 bases, with 10 bases sitting between them. Germline-derived CDR1 and CDR2 are KGHSH and LQKENI.

The rearrangement joins TRBV6-1 to TRBJ2-1; D remains unclear. Between the trimmed V and J ends, which lost 2 bases and 5 bases, there was a span of 13 bases. Germline-derived CDR1 and CDR2 are MNHNS and SASEGT. The CDR3 is 15 amino acids. The CDR3 loop reads CASSESVPSDNEQFF. CDR3 bases: TGTGCCAGCAGTGAATCTGTCCCCAGCGACAATGAGCAGTTCTTC.

The gene calls are TRBV11-2 and TRBJ2-7, with 7 positions matching TRBD1. V trimming: 8 bases; J trimming: 2 bases; junction bases outside the gene matches: 12. Germline CDR1 SGHAT, CDR2 FQNNGV. The CDR3 is 15 amino acids. CDR3 nucleotides: TGTGCCAGCTCAATAAGCAGGGGGATGGCCTACGAGCAGTACTTC. Encoded protein: CASSISRGMAYEQYF.

Concerning this clone: Other DNA sequences within the sample encode an identical CDR3. The chain joins TRBV30 to TRBJ2-7; TRBD1 agrees at 7 bases. Germline CDR1 is GTSNPN and CDR2 is SVGIG (reference sequence). J gave up 6 bases and V 5 bases, and 7 bases lay outside the gene matches. The CDR3 extends over 12 amino acids. The CDR3 DNA follows: TGTGCCTGGTCCCAGCCAGGGGGCGAGCAGTACTTC. Translation: CAWSQPGGEQYF. The full variable domain, in which reference TRBV30 and TRBJ2-7 provide the parts outside the CDR3, is SQTIHQWPATLVQPVGSPLSLECTVEGTSNPNLYWYRQAAGRGLQLLFYSVGIGQISSEVPQNLSASRPQDRQFILSSKKLLLSDSGFYLCAWSQPGGEQYFGPGTRLTVT.

The rearrangement uses TRBV9 and TRBJ1-1, with D perhaps matching TRBD1 (6 bases). The CDR3 consists of 16 residues. V shed 4 bases and J shed 6 bases, with 22 bases lying between them. Germline V gene lookup returns CDR1 SGDLS and CDR2 YYNGEE. CDR3 in DNA: TGTGCCAGCAGCCCCCCCCGGGGGGCAATCGTTGCTGAAGCTTTCTTT. Protein product: CASSPPRGAIVAEAFF. The variable domain in full, with the rest retrieved from reference TRBV9 and TRBJ1-1, is DSGVTQTPKHLITATGQRVTLRCSPRSGDLSVYWYQQSLDQGLQFLIQYYNGEERAKGNILERFSAQQFPDLHSELNLSSLELGDSALYFCASSPPRGAIVAEAFFGQGTRLTVV.

The chain has TRBV27 and TRBJ2-3; TRBD2 aligns across 11 bases. This CDR3 has 18 residues. Germline-derived CDR1 and CDR2 are MNHEY and SMNVEV (reference sequence). J gave up 0 bases and V 5 bases, and 10 bases lay outside the gene matches. The CDR3 coding sequence is TGTGCCAGCAGTATAACTCTAGCGGGGGGTCCAAGCACAGATACGCAGTATTTT. Its protein is CASSITLAGGPSTDTQYF.

The chain joins TRBV28 to TRBJ2-7; the D gene is possibly TRBD2 (6 bases). Deletions cut 6 bases from V and 4 bases from J, with 19 bases between. Germline lookup yields CDR1 MDHEN and CDR2 SYDVKM. CDR3 length: 15 amino acids. The CDR3 reads CASSPPGTAGYEQYF. The DNA for the CDR3 is TGTGCCAGCAGCCCACCAGGGACTGCCGGGTACGAGCAGTACTTC.

This CDR3 reads CASSPGGAKNFYEQYF. CDR3 DNA sequence: TGTGCCAGCTCCCCCGGGGGGGCGAAGAACTTCTACGAGCAGTACTTC. The chain recombines TRBV18 with TRBJ2-5, with 8 bases identical to TRBD2. The J call may not be correct, given that the DNA end is closer to TRBJ2-7. Germline V gene lookup returns CDR1 KGHSH and CDR2 LQKENI. The CDR3 consists of 16 residues.

The chain carries TRBV6-1 and TRBJ1-1; 7 nucleotides agree with TRBD1. From germline, CDR1 is MNHNS and CDR2 SASEGT. Unmatched junction bases numbered 3, after V lost 4 bases and J lost 1 base. The CDR3 loop spans 14 amino acids. The CDR3 is CASSAGQANTEAFF. CDR3 coding DNA: TGTGCCAGCAGTGCCGGACAGGCGAACACTGAAGCTTTCTTT.

The chain recombines TRBV6-1 with TRBJ1-1; D is unresolved. V lost 0 bases to trimming and J lost 5 bases, with 7 bases between them. Per the germline V gene, CDR1 is MNHNS and CDR2 is SASEGT. The CDR3 has 13 amino acids. This CDR3 is CASSEATRTEAFF. The CDR3 DNA sequence: TGTGCCAGCAGTGAAGCTACGAGGACTGAAGCTTTCTTT.

The chain links TRBV7-6 to TRBJ2-1, with 7 bases aligning to TRBD2. After removal of 6 bases from V and 5 bases from J, the junction contained 1 base not matched to a gene. Germline-derived CDR1 and CDR2 are SGHVS and FNYEAQ. CDR3 length: 12 residues. Written as DNA, the CDR3 is TGTGCCAGCAGTCTAGCGGACAATGAGCAGTTCTTC. Amino acids: CASSLADNEQFF.